Listed here are 24 T cell receptor beta chains from one sample, sequenced in a study of Tregs in tolerant kidney transplant recipients. Using immunoSEQ multiplex PCR, the repertoire was profiled, and TCRdb retains in-frame clones only, with some absent. The sample lists tens of thousands of clones, around 90% occurring once. Sequenced input: Tregs from blood. These receptors were obtained from a human donor in good health.

This sequence joins TRBV9 and TRBJ2-3, with a possible D match to TRBD1 (6 bases). This CDR3 region has 14 residues. Deletions cut 3 bases from V and 9 bases from J, with 17 bases between. Germline V gene lookup returns CDR1 SGDLS and CDR2 YYNGEE. The CDR3 bases are TGTGCCAGCAGCGAGGGGACACTCCGGAGGACGCAGTATTTT. Its protein is CASSEGTLRRTQYF.

This chain connects TRBV30 to TRBJ1-6, with TRBD1 matching over 7 bases. The CDR3 spans 14 residues. Unmatched junction bases numbered 5, after V lost 1 base and J lost 8 bases. In germline, CDR1 is GTSNPN, CDR2 SVGIG (reference sequence). The CDR3 protein is CAWSAGQIYSPLHF. In nucleotides, the CDR3 is TGTGCCTGGAGTGCGGGACAGATTTATTCACCCCTCCACTTT.

Note on this clone: The identical CDR3 is also encoded by other nucleotide sequences in the sample. The chain recombines TRBV18 with TRBJ2-7; D may correspond to TRBD1 or TRBD2 (5 bases each). CDR3 length: 14 amino acids. Trimming took off 6 bases at V and 3 bases at J, with 15 bases between the two ends. Looked up from germline, CDR1 is KGHSH and CDR2 is LQKENI. Written as DNA, the CDR3 is TGTGCCAGCTCGCTTGAGGGGATTAACTACGAGCAGTACTTC. It is translated as CASSLEGINYEQYF.

In DNA, the CDR3 is TGTGCCAGCAGCTTAGCGTCCTGGACGGATGAGCAGTTCTTC. Residues: CASSLASWTDEQFF. The chain uses TRBV11-2 and TRBJ2-1; D unresolved. This CDR3 is built from 14 residues. Between the trimmed V and J ends, which lost 1 base and 8 bases, there was a span of 12 bases. Looked up from germline, CDR1 is SGHAT and CDR2 is FQNNGV. The full variable domain, rest sourced from reference TRBV11-2 and TRBJ2-1, is EAGVAQSPRYKIIEKRQSVAFWCNPISGHATLYWYQQILGQGPKLLIQFQNNGVVDDSQLPKDRFSAERLKGVDSTLKIQPAKLEDSAVYLCASSLASWTDEQFFGPGTRLTVL.

The genes are TRBV19 and TRBJ1-2, with no clear D. The V end was cut by 3 bases, the J end by 0 bases, with 8 bases between. This CDR3 is built from 14 residues. Germline CDR1 is LNHDA and CDR2 is SQIVND (reference sequence). In nucleotides, the CDR3 is TGTGCCAGTAGTATTAGAGGGACTAACTATGGCTACACCTTC. Translating it yields CASSIRGTNYGYTF.

This chain links TRBV28 with TRBJ1-5, with D hard to call. Trimming pared 1 base from V and 0 bases from J, leaving 4 bases between. Looked up from germline, CDR1 is MDHEN and CDR2 is SYDVKM. The CDR3 totals 14 residues. As DNA, the CDR3 is TGTGCCAGCAGTTTATCTTATAGCAATCAGCCCCAGCATTTT. This translates into CASSLSYSNQPQHF.

Only one count was recorded for this clone. V and J are TRBV15 and TRBJ2-1; 11 bases align to TRBD2. J lost 4 bases, V lost 3 bases, and 14 bases had no gene match. This CDR3 is 19 amino acids long. Germline loops: CDR1 LNHNV, CDR2 YYDKDF (reference sequence). DNA for the CDR3: TGTGCCACCAGCAGGCGGACTCAAATAGCGGGAGGGACTTACAATGAGCAGTTCTTC. It specifies CATSRRTQIAGGTYNEQFF.

CDR3 nucleotides: TGTGCCAGCAGCGCCGGACAGGGGGCGAGCGAGCAGTACTTC. This encodes CASSAGQGASEQYF. The chain carries TRBV6-1 and TRBJ2-7, with 11 bases that match TRBD1. This CDR3 is 14 amino acids long. V lost 6 bases, J lost 6 bases, and 7 bases stayed unmatched. In germline, CDR1 is MNHNS, CDR2 SASEGT.

This clone appeared a single time. The V call is TRBV5-1, the J call TRBJ2-5, with TRBD2 matching over 8 bases. Germline-derived CDR1 and CDR2 are SGHRS and YFSETQ. J was trimmed by 4 bases and V by 2 bases; bases with no gene match: 1. The CDR3 totals 13 residues. CDR3: CASSFGTRETQYF. In DNA form, the CDR3 reads TGCGCCAGCAGCTTTGGGACTAGAGAGACCCAGTACTTC.

V is TRBV5-4 and J is TRBJ1-2, with D possibly being TRBD1 (6 bases). Trimming cost V 9 bases and J 4 bases, with 19 bases left between them. Germline CDR1 reads SGHNT; CDR2 reads YYREEE (reference sequence). CDR3 length equals 14 residues. The CDR3 loop is CATTKSTGSYGYTF. CDR3 nucleotides: TGTGCCACCACCAAATCCACAGGGTCCTATGGCTACACCTTC.

The chain carries TRBV6-5 and TRBJ2-3, with 11 bases identical to TRBD2. This CDR3 has 14 amino acids. With 5 bases clipped from V and 4 bases from J, the junction kept 2 bases outside the gene matches. Looked up from germline, CDR1 is MNHEY and CDR2 is SVGAGI. The CDR3 bases are TGTGCCAGCAGTCGACTAGCGGGGCCAGATACGCAGTATTTT. It codes for CASSRLAGPDTQYF.

V is TRBV7-9 and J is TRBJ2-7; TRBD1 matches at 7 bases. The germline V gene encodes CDR1 SEHNR and CDR2 FQNEAQ (reference sequence). V shed 3 bases, J shed 2 bases, and the junction held 7 bases outside the gene matches. This CDR3 has 15 residues. The DNA of the CDR3 is TGTGCCAGCAGCTTCGCAGGGGGTGGGACCTACGAGCAGTACTTC. Translation gives CASSFAGGGTYEQYF.

The chain combines TRBV9 with TRBJ1-5, with D perhaps matching TRBD1 (6 bases). CDR3 length: 13 residues. V dropped 3 bases and J dropped 9 bases, with 13 bases sitting between them. Looked up from germline, CDR1 is SGDLS and CDR2 is YYNGEE. CDR3 region: CASSDRALGPQHF. CDR3 DNA sequence: TGTGCCAGCAGCGACAGGGCCCTCGGGCCCCAGCATTTT.

CDR3: CASSYRAETQYF. The CDR3 coding sequence is TGTGCCAGCAGTTACAGGGCGGAGACCCAGTACTTC. V usage is TRBV6-6 and J usage is TRBJ2-5; no clear D. Germline values: CDR1 MNHNY, CDR2 SVGAGI (reference sequence). This CDR3 has 12 amino acids. V was trimmed by 2 bases and J by 5 bases, leaving 6 bases between them.

This rearrangement joins TRBV4-2 to TRBJ2-4; the D gene is possibly TRBD2 (6 bases). Trimming shortened V by 1 base and J by 2 bases, and 21 bases separated the two germline ends. This CDR3 comprises 19 residues. Germline V gene data show CDR1 as LGHNA and CDR2 as YNFKEQ. The CDR3 sequence: CASSQVVLMGRTTKNIQYF. DNA of the CDR3: TGTGCCAGCAGCCAAGTCGTTCTGATGGGGCGGACTACCAAAAACATTCAGTACTTC.

The chain carries TRBV11-2 and TRBJ2-5; the D is unclear. This CDR3 contains 11 residues. The V end lost 3 bases, the J end lost 5 bases, and 4 bases lay between the germline ends. The germline V gene encodes CDR1 SGHAT and CDR2 FQNNGV. The DNA for the CDR3 is TGTGCCAGCAGCTTTGGGGAGACCCAGTACTTC. This sequence encodes CASSFGETQYF.

This clone was found once. The DNA of the CDR3 is TGCGCCAGCAGCTACGACAACTACGAGCAGTACTTC. Protein product: CASSYDNYEQYF. The gene calls are TRBV5-1 and TRBJ2-7; D call uncertain. V was cut by 3 bases and J by 3 bases, with 7 bases left in between. Germline lookup yields CDR1 SGHRS and CDR2 YFSETQ. The CDR3 is 12 residues long. The full variable domain, rest sourced from reference TRBV5-1 and TRBJ2-7, is KAGVTQTPRYLIKTRGQQVTLSCSPISGHRSVSWYQQTPGQGLQFLFEYFSETQRNKGNFPGRFSGRQFSNSRSEMNVSTLELGDSALYLCASSYDNYEQYFGPGTRLTVT.

This rearrangement joins TRBV15 to TRBJ1-1; 9 nucleotides agree with TRBD1. This CDR3 has 14 residues. CDR1 and CDR2 (germline): LNHNV, YYDKDF (reference sequence). V was pared by 5 bases and J by 0 bases, with 1 base of the junction left unmatched. The CDR3 region has the DNA TGTGCCACCAGCTGGGACAGGGTGAACACTGAAGCTTTCTTT. Protein product: CATSWDRVNTEAFF.

This CDR3 reads CASSPPGAVAYEQYF. The CDR3, as DNA: TGTGCCAGCTCACCACCGGGGGCGGTTGCCTACGAGCAGTACTTC. This sequence joins TRBV18 and TRBJ2-7; D may be TRBD1 (6 bases). The CDR3 length is 15 residues. The ends were cut back, 0 bases at V and 2 bases at J, with 11 bases in the middle. Germline-derived CDR1 and CDR2 are KGHSH and LQKENI.

J is TRBJ2-1 and V is TRBV5-1; D may match TRBD1 or TRBD2 (5 bases each). V dropped 0 bases and J dropped 3 bases, with 19 bases sitting between them. Germline V gives CDR1 SGHRS, CDR2 YFSETQ. CDR3 length equals 18 residues. CDR3 region: CASSLVPGLSVGYNEQFF. The CDR3 bases are TGCGCCAGCAGCTTGGTTCCGGGGCTAAGCGTAGGCTACAATGAGCAGTTCTTC.

The chain uses TRBV19 and TRBJ2-5; tentatively, D is TRBD2 (6 bases). The J call could be wrong; TRBJ2-7 is a better fit for the DNA end. The CDR3 contains 14 residues. CDR1 and CDR2 from the germline V gene are LNHDA and SQIVND (reference sequence). The CDR3 nucleotides read TGTGCCAGTACCCCAGGCGGGGCATCCTACGAGCAGTACTTC. Translation: CASTPGGASYEQYF.

This chain uses TRBV27 with TRBJ2-7; 9 bases are shared with TRBD2. This CDR3 is built from 15 residues. With V trimmed by 7 bases and J by 0 bases, 7 bases remained unmatched. The germline V gene encodes CDR1 MNHEY and CDR2 SMNVEV (reference sequence). The CDR3 region is CASICPSGNSYEQYF. Here the CDR3 DNA reads TGTGCCAGCATTTGTCCTAGCGGGAACTCCTACGAGCAGTACTTC.

Written as DNA, the CDR3 is TGTGCCAGCAGCTTGGCGGTGCGGAATGAGCAGTTCTTC. Protein: CASSLAVRNEQFF. The chain has TRBV5-5 and TRBJ2-1; D remains unclear. In germline, CDR1 is SGHKS, CDR2 YYEKEE (reference sequence). The V end lost 0 bases, the J end lost 7 bases, and 8 bases lay between the germline ends. CDR3 size: 13 residues.

The V and J genes are TRBV6-5 and TRBJ2-1, with D maybe TRBD2 (6 bases). Germline CDR1 MNHEY, CDR2 SVGAGI. The CDR3 totals 14 residues. Trimming left V 3 bases short and J 8 bases short, with 14 bases between. CDR3 amino acids: CASSYAYGSHEQFF. CDR3 in DNA: TGTGCCAGCAGTTATGCCTACGGGAGCCATGAGCAGTTCTTC.